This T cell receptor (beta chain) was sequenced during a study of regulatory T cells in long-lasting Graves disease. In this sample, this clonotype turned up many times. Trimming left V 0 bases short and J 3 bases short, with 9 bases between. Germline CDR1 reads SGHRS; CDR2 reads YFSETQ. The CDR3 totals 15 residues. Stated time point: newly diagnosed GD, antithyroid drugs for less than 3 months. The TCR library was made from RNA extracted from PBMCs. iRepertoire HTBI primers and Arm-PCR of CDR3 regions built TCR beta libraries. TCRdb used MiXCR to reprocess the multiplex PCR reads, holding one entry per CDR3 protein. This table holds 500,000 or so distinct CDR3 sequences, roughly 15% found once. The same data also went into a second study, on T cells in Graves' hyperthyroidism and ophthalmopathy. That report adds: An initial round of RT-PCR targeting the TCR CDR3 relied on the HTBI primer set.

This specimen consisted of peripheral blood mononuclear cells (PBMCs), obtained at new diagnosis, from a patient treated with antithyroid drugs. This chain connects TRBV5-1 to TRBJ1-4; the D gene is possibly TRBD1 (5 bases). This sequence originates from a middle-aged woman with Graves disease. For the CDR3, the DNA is TGCGCCAGCAGCTTGGGGGACGGGCCTAATGAAAAACTGTTTTTT. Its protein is CASSLGDGPNEKLFF.